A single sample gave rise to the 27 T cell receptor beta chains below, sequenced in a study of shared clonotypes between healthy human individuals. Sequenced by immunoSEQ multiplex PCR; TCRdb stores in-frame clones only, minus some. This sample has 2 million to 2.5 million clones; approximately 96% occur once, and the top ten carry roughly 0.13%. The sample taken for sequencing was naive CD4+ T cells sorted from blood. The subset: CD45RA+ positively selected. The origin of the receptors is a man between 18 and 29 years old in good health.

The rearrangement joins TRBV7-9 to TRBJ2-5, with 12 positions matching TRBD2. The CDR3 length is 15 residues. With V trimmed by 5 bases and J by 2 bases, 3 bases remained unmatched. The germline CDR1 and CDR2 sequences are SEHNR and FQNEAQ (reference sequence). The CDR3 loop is CASSAGLAGQETQYF. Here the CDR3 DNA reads TGTGCCAGCAGCGCAGGACTAGCGGGACAAGAGACCCAGTACTTC.

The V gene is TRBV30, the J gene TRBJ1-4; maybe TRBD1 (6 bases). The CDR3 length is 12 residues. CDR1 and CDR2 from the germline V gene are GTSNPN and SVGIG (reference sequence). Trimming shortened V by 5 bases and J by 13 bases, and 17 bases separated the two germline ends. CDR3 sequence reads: CAWGGDTIGLFF. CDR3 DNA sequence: TGTGCCTGGGGGGGGGACACCATAGGACTGTTTTTT.

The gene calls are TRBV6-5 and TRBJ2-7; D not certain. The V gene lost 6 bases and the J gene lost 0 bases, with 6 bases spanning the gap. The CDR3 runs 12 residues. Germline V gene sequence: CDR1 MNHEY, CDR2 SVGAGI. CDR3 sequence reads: CASRADSYEQYF. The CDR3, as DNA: TGTGCCAGCAGGGCCGACTCCTACGAGCAGTACTTC.

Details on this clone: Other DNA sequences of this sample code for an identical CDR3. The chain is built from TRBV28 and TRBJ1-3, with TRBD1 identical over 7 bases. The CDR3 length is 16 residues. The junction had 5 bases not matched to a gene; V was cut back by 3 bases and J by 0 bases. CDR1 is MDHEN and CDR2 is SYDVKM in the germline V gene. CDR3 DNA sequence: TGTGCCAGCAGTTTCCGACAGGGTCGCTCTGGAAACACCATATATTTT. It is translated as CASSFRQGRSGNTIYF.

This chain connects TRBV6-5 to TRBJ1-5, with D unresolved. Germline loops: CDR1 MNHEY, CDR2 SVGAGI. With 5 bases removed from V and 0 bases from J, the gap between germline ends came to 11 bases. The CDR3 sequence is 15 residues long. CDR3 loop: CASSRDAYSNQPQHF. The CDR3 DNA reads TGTGCCAGCAGTCGCGACGCCTATAGCAATCAGCCCCAGCATTTT.

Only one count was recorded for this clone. CDR3 sequence: CASSQLDRAYEKLFF. Written as DNA, the CDR3 is TGCGCCAGCAGCCAACTGGACAGGGCGTACGAAAAACTGTTTTTT. The chain employs TRBV4-3 and TRBJ1-4; 8 bases are a match to TRBD1. The CDR3 is 15 amino acids. The V gene end was trimmed by 2 bases and the J gene end by 8 bases; junction bases not matched to a gene: 7. Germline V CDR1 and CDR2: LGHNA, YSLEER.

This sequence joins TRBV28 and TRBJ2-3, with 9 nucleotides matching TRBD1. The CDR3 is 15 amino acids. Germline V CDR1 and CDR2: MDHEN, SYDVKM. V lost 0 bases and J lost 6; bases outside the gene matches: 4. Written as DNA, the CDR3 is TGTGCCAGCAGTTTATGGGGACAGGGTGCCGATACGCAGTATTTT. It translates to CASSLWGQGADTQYF.

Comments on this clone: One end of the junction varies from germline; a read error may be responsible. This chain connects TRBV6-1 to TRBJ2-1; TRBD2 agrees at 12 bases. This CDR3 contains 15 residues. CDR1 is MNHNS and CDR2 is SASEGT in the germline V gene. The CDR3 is CASRLAGASYNEQFF. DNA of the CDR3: TGTGCTAGCAGACTAGCGGGAGCCTCCTACAATGAGCAGTTCTTC.

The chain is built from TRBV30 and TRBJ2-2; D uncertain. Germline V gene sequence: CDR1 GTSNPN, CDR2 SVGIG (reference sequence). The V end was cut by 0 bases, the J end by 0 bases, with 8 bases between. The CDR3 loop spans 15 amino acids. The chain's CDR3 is CAWSVLGTNTGELFF. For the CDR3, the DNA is TGTGCCTGGAGTGTACTTGGAACGAACACCGGGGAGCTGTTTTTT.

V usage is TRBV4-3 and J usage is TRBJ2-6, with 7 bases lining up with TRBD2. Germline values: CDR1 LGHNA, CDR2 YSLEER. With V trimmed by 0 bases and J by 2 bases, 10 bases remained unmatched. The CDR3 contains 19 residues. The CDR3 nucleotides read TGCGCCAGCAGCCAAGATACCGGACTAGTCTTTACTGGGGCCAACGTCCTGACTTTC. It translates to CASSQDTGLVFTGANVLTF.

CDR3 loop: CASSSIAGVNNEQYF. The CDR3 nucleotides read TGTGCCAGCAGCTCCATAGCGGGAGTAAACAACGAGCAGTACTTC. V and J are TRBV7-2 and TRBJ2-7, with TRBD2 identical over 9 bases. CDR1 SGHTA and CDR2 FQGNSA come from the germline V gene. With V trimmed by 4 bases and J by 5 bases, 9 bases remained unmatched. This CDR3 comprises 15 residues.

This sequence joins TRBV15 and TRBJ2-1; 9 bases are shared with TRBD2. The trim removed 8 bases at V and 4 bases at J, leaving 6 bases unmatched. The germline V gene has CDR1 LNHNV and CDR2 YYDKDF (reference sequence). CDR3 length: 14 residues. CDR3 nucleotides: TGTGCCACCTCCCCTAGCGGGGTGTACAATGAGCAGTTCTTC. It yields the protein CATSPSGVYNEQFF.

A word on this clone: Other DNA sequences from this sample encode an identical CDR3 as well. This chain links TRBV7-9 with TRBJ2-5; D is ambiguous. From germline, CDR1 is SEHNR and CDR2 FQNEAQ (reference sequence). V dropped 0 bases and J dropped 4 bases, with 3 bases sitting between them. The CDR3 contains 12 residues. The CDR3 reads CASSLALETQYF. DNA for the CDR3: TGTGCCAGCAGCTTAGCGTTAGAGACCCAGTACTTC. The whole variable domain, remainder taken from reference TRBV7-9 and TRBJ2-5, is DTGVSQNPRHKITKRGQNVTFRCDPISEHNRLYWYRQTLGQGPEFLTYFQNEAQLEKSRLLSDRFSAERPKGSFSTLEIQRTEQGDSAMYLCASSLALETQYFGPGTRLLVL.

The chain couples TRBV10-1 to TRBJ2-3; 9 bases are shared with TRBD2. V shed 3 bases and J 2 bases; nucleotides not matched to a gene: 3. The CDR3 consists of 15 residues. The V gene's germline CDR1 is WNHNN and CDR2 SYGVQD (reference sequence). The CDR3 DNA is TGCGCCAGCAGTGAAATAGCGGGGGACACAGATACGCAGTATTTT. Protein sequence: CASSEIAGDTDTQYF.

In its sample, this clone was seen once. The DNA of the CDR3 is TGTGCCAGCAGCGTAGCTACAGGCATCTCCTACGAGCAGTACTTC. This codes for CASSVATGISYEQYF. The chain carries TRBV9 and TRBJ2-7; weak D call: TRBD1 (5 bases). The V end lost 0 bases, the J end lost 0 bases, and 10 bases lay between the germline ends. This CDR3 comprises 15 residues. Germline V CDR1 and CDR2: SGDLS, YYNGEE.

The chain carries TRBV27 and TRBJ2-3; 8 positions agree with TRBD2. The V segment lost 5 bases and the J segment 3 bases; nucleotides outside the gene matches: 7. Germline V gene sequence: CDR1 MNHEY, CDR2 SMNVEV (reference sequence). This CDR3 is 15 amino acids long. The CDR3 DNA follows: TGTGCCAGCAGTCCTGCGGGGGGTGGGACAGATACGCAGTATTTT. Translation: CASSPAGGGTDTQYF.

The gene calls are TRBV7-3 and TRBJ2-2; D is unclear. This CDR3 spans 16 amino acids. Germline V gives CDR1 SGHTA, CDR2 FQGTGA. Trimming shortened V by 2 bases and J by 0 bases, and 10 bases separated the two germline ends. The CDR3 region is CASSLFSSANTGELFF. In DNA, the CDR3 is TGTGCCAGCAGCTTATTTTCCAGCGCGAACACCGGGGAGCTGTTTTTT. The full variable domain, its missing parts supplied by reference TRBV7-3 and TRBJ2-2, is GAGVSQTPSNKVTEKGKYVELRCDPISGHTALYWYRQSLGQGPEFLIYFQGTGAADDSGLPNDRFFAVRPEGSVSTLKIQRTERGDSAVYLCASSLFSSANTGELFFGEGSRLTVL.

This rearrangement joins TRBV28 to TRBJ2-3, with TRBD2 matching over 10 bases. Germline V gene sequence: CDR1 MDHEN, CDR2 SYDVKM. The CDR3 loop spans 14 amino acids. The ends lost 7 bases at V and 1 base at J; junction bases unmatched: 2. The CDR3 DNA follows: TGTGCCAGCATTGGGACTAGCGGCACAGATACGCAGTATTTT. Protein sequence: CASIGTSGTDTQYF.

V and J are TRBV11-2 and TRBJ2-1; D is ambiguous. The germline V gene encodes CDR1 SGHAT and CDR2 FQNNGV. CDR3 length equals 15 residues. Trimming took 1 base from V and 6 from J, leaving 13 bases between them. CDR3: CASSLGELVGNEQFF. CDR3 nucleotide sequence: TGTGCCAGCAGCTTAGGTGAGTTGGTCGGCAATGAGCAGTTCTTC.

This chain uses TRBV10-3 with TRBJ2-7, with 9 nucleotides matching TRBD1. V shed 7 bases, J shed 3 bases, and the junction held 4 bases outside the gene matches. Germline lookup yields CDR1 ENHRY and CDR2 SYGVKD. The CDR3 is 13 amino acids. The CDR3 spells CAITRDRDYEQYF. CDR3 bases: TGTGCCATCACCAGGGACAGGGACTACGAGCAGTACTTC.

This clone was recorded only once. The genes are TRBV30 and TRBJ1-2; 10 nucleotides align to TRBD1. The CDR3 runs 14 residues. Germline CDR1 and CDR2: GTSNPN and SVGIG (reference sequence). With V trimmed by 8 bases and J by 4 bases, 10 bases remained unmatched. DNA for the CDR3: TGTGCCCTAGCCGGGACAGGGGCTCCCTATGGCTACACCTTC. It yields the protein CALAGTGAPYGYTF.

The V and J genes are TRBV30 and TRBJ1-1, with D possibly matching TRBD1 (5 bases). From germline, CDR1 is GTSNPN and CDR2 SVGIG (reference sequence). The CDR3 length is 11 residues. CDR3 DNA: TGTGGTCTAGGGGATATCACTGAAGCTTTCTTT. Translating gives CGLGDITEAFF.

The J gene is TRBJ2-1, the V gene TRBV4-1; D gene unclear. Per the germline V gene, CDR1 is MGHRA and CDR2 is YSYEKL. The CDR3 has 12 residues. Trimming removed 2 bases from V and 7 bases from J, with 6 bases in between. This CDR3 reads CASSQIRNEQFF. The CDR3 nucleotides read TGCGCCAGCAGCCAAATTAGGAATGAGCAGTTCTTC.

The CDR3 DNA reads as TGTGCCAGCAGTTACCTTGACAGGGTTGGGTCACCCCTCCACTTT. As protein: CASSYLDRVGSPLHF. This chain joins TRBV6-5 and TRBJ1-6, with TRBD1 matching over 7 bases. Germline trimming cut 2 bases from V and 10 bases from J; bases unmatched to any gene: 8. The V gene's germline CDR1 is MNHEY and CDR2 SVGAGI. This CDR3 has 15 residues.

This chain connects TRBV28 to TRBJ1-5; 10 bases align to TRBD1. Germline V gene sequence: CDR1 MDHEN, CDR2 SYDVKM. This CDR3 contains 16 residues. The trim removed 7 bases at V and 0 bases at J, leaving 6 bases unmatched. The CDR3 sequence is CASTVRDRGSNQPQHF. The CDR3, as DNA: TGTGCCAGCACCGTCCGGGACAGGGGTAGCAATCAGCCCCAGCATTTT. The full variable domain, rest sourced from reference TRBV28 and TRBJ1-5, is DVKVTQSSRYLVKRTGEKVFLECVQDMDHENMFWYRQDPGLGLRLIYFSYDVKMKEKGDIPEGYSVSREKKERFSLILESASTNQTSMYLCASTVRDRGSNQPQHFGDGTRLSIL.

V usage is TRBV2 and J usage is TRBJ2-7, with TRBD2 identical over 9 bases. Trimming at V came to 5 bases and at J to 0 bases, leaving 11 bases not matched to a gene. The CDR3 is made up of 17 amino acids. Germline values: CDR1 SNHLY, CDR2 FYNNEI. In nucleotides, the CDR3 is TGTGCCAGCAGTTTAGGTAGCGGGAGCCCAAGCTCCTACGAGCAGTACTTC. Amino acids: CASSLGSGSPSSYEQYF.

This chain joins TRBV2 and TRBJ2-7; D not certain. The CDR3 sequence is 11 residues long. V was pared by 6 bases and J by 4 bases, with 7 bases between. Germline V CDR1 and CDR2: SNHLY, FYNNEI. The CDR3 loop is CASRTTYEQYF. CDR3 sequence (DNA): TGTGCCAGCAGAACAACATACGAGCAGTACTTC.